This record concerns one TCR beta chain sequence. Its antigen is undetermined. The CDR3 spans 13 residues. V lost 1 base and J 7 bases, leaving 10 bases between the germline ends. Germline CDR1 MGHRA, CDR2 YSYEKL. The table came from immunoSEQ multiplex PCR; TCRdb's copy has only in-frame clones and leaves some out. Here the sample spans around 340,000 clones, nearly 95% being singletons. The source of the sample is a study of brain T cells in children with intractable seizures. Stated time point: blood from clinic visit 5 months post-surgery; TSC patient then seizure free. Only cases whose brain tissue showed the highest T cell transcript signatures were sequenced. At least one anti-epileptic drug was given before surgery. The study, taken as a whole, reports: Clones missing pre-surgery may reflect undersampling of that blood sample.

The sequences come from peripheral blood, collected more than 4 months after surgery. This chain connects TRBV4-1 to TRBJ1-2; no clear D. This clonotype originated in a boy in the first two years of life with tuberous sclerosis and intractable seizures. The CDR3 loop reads CASSQAPSRGYTF. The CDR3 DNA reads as TGCGCCAGCAGCCAAGCACCGTCCCGTGGCTACACCTTC.